This paragraph reports one T cell receptor (beta chain). Its cognate antigen has yet to be identified. No qualities accompany the bases; no much larger clone lies one base away. Each donor gave one peripheral blood draw, approximately 110 mL on average, collected into heparinised tubes. Using a panel that included CD45RO, CCR7, CD25, CD127, CD95 and CD27, naive, central memory, regulatory and stem cell-like memory CD4+ T cells were sorted on a BD FACSAria II. Purity was above 95% for every sorted population. PBMCs were separated immediately by Lymphoprep density gradient centrifugation and were stained directly, without being cultured. Samples were stained and sorted in pairs, with one healthy donor and one patient per experiment, so that batch effects were minimized. This sample stems from a study of beta chain features in type 1 diabetes (dated by TCRdb to about 2018). About the full investigation: Mean age, gender distribution, total cell number and subset yield were not different between patients and healthy donors. A total of 85 million to 140 million sorted cells were examined across all samples, and a strong correlation was observed between cell number per subset and RNA yield. The study compared TCRB repertoires of sorted circulating CD4+ T cell subsets between recently diagnosed type 1 diabetes patients and matched healthy donors. Regulatory and stem cell-like memory subsets were obtained from only 8 patients and about eight healthy donors, while naive and central memory subsets were obtained from all 28 donors.

All of the isolated RNA was reverse transcribed with the High Capacity cDNA Reverse Transcription Kit, so expressed TCRB transcripts were sequenced. Deep immunoSEQ sequencing was performed on naive, central memory and regulatory T cell samples, with an average of approximately 3.9 million total reads per sample. Sorted cells were lysed in RLT buffer, and RNA was extracted using DNase-treated RNeasy Micro or Mini kits according to cell number. Each cell subset was processed separately to prevent cross-contamination, with patient and healthy donor samples processed together. The immunoSEQ multiplex PCR was used to amplify TCRB sequences from cDNA, generating 87-bp fragments that spanned the CDR3 region. Sequencing of the amplicons was performed on the Illumina HiSeq platform. As for how the authors treated the data: PCR bias was corrected computationally using synthetic template baselines, and reads within Hamming distance 2 were collapsed, with unmergeable singletons discarded. Reads were aligned against IMGT to assign V, D and J genes, CDR3 length and insertions or deletions at six rearrangement sites. Within each subset, clonotype counts were normalized to sorted cell number, after which true diversity and Gini coefficients were computed with the tcR R package. The overlap coefficient, calculated on TCRB nucleotide sequences, was used to quantify repertoire sharing. This is the immuneACCESS table as TCRdb keeps it, with only in-frame sequences that have V and J called. A part of the clones is gone; compared with another copy, unresolved V genes explain less than half, and the rest is unexplained. D and trimming were read from the DNA, whereas the V and J calls and clone size are those reported in that table. Here the sample has about 300,000 clones; 7.5% to 9.5% occur a single time. Approximately 0.99% of the sample comes from the top ten.

CDR1 and CDR2, per the germline V gene (reference sequence), are MNHEY and SMNVEV. V and J are truncated by 8 bases and 0 bases respectively, leaving an intervening sequence of 9 bases. Reading from cysteine to phenylalanine, the CDR3 counts 13 amino acids. Only the CDR3 portion is preserved as DNA: 39 bases, with reading frame beginning at the first base. Paper-wide results and their limitations: PCR might favor shorter templates, but patient and control samples were amplified and corrected together, so any skew would affect both groups equally. Naive, central memory and regulatory TCRB repertoires appeared more similar among patients than among healthy donors. Because small numbers of individuals were included in the HLA sub-analyses, any influence of HLA type on TCRB rearrangement was left unresolved. At VDJ recombination sites, type 1 diabetes patients had fewer insertions and more deleted nucleotides, which implies abnormalities in thymic rearrangement. Because cDNA rather than genomic DNA was sequenced, highly expressing activated cells could have been over-represented, although no difference in activation and CD3 levels was found between groups. A moderate but significant shortening of TCRB CDR3 length was observed in type 1 diabetes patients in all four CD4+ subsets.

The receptor chain draws on TRBV27 and TRBJ2-3, and possibly TRBD2, on 6 matching bases. The source of this sequence is a woman aged 18 to 35 in good health. The sequencing sample was made of central memory CD4+ T cells from blood. The CDR3 corresponds to CASGGISTDTQYF. The DNA sequence reads TGTGCCAGCGGGGGGATTAGCACAGATACGCAGTATTTT.